This T cell receptor (beta chain) was captured in a study of cytomegalovirus exposure and HLA in healthy donors. This CDR3 spans 15 amino acids. The J segment lost 10 bases and the V segment lost 3 bases, leaving 8 bases of the junction unmatched. Germline V lookup: CDR1 LNHDA, CDR2 SQIVND (reference sequence). Amplification used 60 Vbeta primers and 13 Jbeta primers. Clones were read by immunoSEQ multiplex PCR, and TCRdb kept only the in-frame ones, dropping some. The sample includes some 200,000 clones, 82% of them seen just once. The chain couples TRBV19 to TRBJ2-1; 11 bases align to TRBD2. Sequencing used PBMCs. The clonotype was recovered from a woman aged 18-29 years in good health and CMV-seronegative. The CDR3: CASSIVLAGVSEQFF. CDR3 DNA sequence: TGTGCCAGTAGTATTGTACTAGCGGGAGTCAGCGAGCAGTTCTTC.